The 17 T cell receptor beta chains listed next were all sequenced from one sample in a study of blood T cell repertoires in COVID-19. Assay: immunoSEQ multiplex PCR; the TCRdb copy retains only in-frame clones and omits some. The profile covers a few hundred thousand clones, with about 88% appearing a single time and over 9% taken by the ten largest. The sequenced material came from PBMCs or T cells enriched from blood (not recorded which). The receptors were sampled from a woman aged 40 to 50 who had recovered from COVID-19.

This clone occurred a few times. The chain is built from TRBV10-3 and TRBJ2-7, with D perhaps matching TRBD1 (6 bases). The CDR3 length is 11 residues. Deletions cut 8 bases from V and 5 bases from J, with 10 bases between. CDR1 and CDR2 (germline): ENHRY, SYGVKD. The CDR3 sequence is CAIGDRHEQYF. DNA for the CDR3: TGTGCCATCGGCGACAGGCACGAGCAGTACTTC.

This clone was found a few times. The V call is TRBV19, the J call TRBJ1-4; TRBD1 is a possible D gene (6 bases). The CDR3 contains 12 residues. Germline CDR1 LNHDA, CDR2 SQIVND (reference sequence). Between the trimmed V and J ends, which lost 6 bases and 10 bases, there was a span of 12 bases. The CDR3 sequence: CASRMGAAKLFF. The CDR3 nucleotides read TGTGCCAGTAGAATGGGGGCGGCAAAACTGTTTTTT.

The chain joins TRBV5-4 to TRBJ2-1; the match to TRBD2 covers 14 bases. The germline V gene encodes CDR1 SGHNT and CDR2 YYREEE (reference sequence). This CDR3 comprises 19 residues. With V trimmed by 5 bases and J by 1 base, 11 bases remained unmatched. CDR3 in amino acids: CASRPPGLAGDVSYNEQFF. Here the CDR3 DNA reads TGTGCCAGCAGACCCCCGGGACTAGCGGGAGATGTGTCCTACAATGAGCAGTTCTTC.

This chain uses TRBV28 with TRBJ2-1; TRBD2 aligns across 9 bases. The germline gives CDR1 MDHEN, CDR2 SYDVKM. The CDR3 runs 16 residues. The junction had 10 bases not matched to a gene; V was cut back by 8 bases and J by 2 bases. For the CDR3, the DNA is TGTGCCAGCGCAACCCTGGCGGGGGGGCCCTACAATGAGCAGTTCTTC. Its translation is CASATLAGGPYNEQFF.

The chain uses TRBV12-5 and TRBJ1-3; a weak D match, TRBD1 (6 bases). The CDR3 loop spans 15 amino acids. V gave up 5 bases and J gave up 6 bases, with 17 bases separating them. Germline CDR1 and CDR2: LGHNT and FRNRAP. CDR3 in amino acids: CASGLARGAPNTIYF. CDR3 in DNA: TGTGCTAGTGGTCTTGCCCGGGGGGCCCCAAACACCATATATTTT.

This clone was counted once. The V gene is TRBV4-2, the J gene TRBJ2-2; D is unclear. The CDR3 spans 14 residues. Germline values: CDR1 LGHNA, CDR2 YNFKEQ. V lost 0 bases and J 1 base, leaving 3 bases between the germline ends. This CDR3 reads CASSQDQNTGELFF. The CDR3 DNA reads as TGTGCCAGCAGCCAAGACCAGAACACCGGGGAGCTGTTTTTT.

The chain carries TRBV27 and TRBJ1-1; D unclear. The CDR3 is 14 residues long. Germline CDR1 and CDR2: MNHEY and SMNVEV (reference sequence). With 2 bases removed from V and 3 bases from J, the gap between germline ends came to 10 bases. The CDR3 DNA reads as TGTGCCAGCAGTTTACACGGGAGTTACACTGAAGCTTTCTTT. Amino acids: CASSLHGSYTEAFF.

In this sample, this clone turned up a few times. CDR3 loop: CASSPPGQKSSEAFF. The DNA of the CDR3 is TGTGCCAGTAGTCCCCCGGGACAAAAGTCCTCTGAAGCTTTCTTT. The chain recombines TRBV19 with TRBJ1-1, with a tentative D call TRBD1 (6 bases). V dropped 5 bases and J dropped 6 bases, with 19 bases sitting between them. This CDR3 spans 15 amino acids. Germline V gene data show CDR1 as LNHDA and CDR2 as SQIVND (reference sequence).

The rearrangement links TRBV7-3 to TRBJ2-7, with a possible D match to TRBD1 (6 bases). CDR3 length: 14 amino acids. With 5 bases removed from V and 3 bases from J, the gap between germline ends came to 14 bases. CDR1 and CDR2 from the germline V gene are SGHTA and FQGTGA. The CDR3 loop reads CASSVTGPGYEQYF. The CDR3 coding sequence is TGTGCCAGCAGCGTTACAGGGCCTGGCTACGAGCAGTACTTC.

V usage is TRBV25-1 and J usage is TRBJ1-2; TRBD1 matches 7 bases. V trimming: 6 bases; J trimming: 2 bases; junction bases outside the gene matches: 6. Germline loops: CDR1 MGHDK, CDR2 SYGVNS. The CDR3 extends over 14 amino acids. The CDR3 region is CASSDSDRNYGYTF. For the CDR3, the DNA is TGTGCCAGCAGCGACTCGGACAGGAACTATGGCTACACCTTC.

This sequence joins TRBV18 and TRBJ2-1; D is perhaps TRBD2 (6 bases). The CDR3 contains 21 residues. Germline V gene sequence: CDR1 KGHSH, CDR2 LQKENI. V lost 3 bases and J lost 0, with 27 bases in between. For the CDR3, the DNA is TGTGCCAGCTCACCGGGAGGTTCCAGCGCTCTCTACCCCTACTCCTACAATGAGCAGTTCTTC. Its translation is CASSPGGSSALYPYSYNEQFF.

V gene TRBV5-4 combines with J gene TRBJ2-2, with 10 nucleotides matching TRBD1. After removal of 3 bases from V and 2 bases from J, the junction contained 4 bases not matched to a gene. This CDR3 comprises 16 residues. Germline V gives CDR1 SGHNT, CDR2 YYREEE (reference sequence). The CDR3 protein is CASSSRDRGNTGELFF. The DNA for the CDR3 is TGTGCCAGCAGCTCCCGGGACAGGGGTAACACCGGGGAGCTGTTTTTT.

The chain combines TRBV12-3 or TRBV12-4 with TRBJ2-1; TRBD1 is a possible D gene (5 bases). The length of the CDR3 is 12 residues. V was pared by 6 bases and J by 7 bases, with 10 bases between. The CDR3 DNA reads as TGTGCCAGCAGGACAGTGGGTAATGAGCAGTTCTTC. Translating gives CASRTVGNEQFF.

The genes are TRBV3-1 (or the pseudogene TRBV3-2) and TRBJ2-2, with 8 bases matching TRBD2. V dropped 3 bases and J dropped 7; count of bases not matched to a gene: 10. Germline CDR1 and CDR2: LGHDT and YNNKEL (reference sequence). The CDR3 spans 16 residues. The CDR3 sequence: CASSQHTGTRGGELFF. In nucleotides, the CDR3 is TGTGCCAGCAGCCAGCACACCGGGACTAGGGGCGGGGAGCTGTTTTTT.

This clone turned up a few times. The rearrangement links TRBV7-2 to TRBJ2-7; 7 bases agree with TRBD2. J gave up 2 bases and V 6 bases, and 7 bases lay outside the gene matches. The length of the CDR3 is 14 residues. Germline CDR1 SGHTA, CDR2 FQGNSA. The CDR3 reads CASRNGAGTYEQYF. CDR3 DNA sequence: TGTGCCAGCAGAAACGGAGCGGGAACCTACGAGCAGTACTTC.

The sample holds a few counts of this clone. This rearrangement joins TRBV7-2 to TRBJ2-1; D perhaps matches TRBD1 (6 bases). With 2 bases removed from V and 6 bases from J, the gap between germline ends came to 11 bases. Germline-derived CDR1 and CDR2 are SGHTA and FQGNSA. This CDR3 has 14 amino acids. The CDR3 DNA reads TGTGCCAGCAGCTTATCGTGGGGGCCCAATGAGCAGTTCTTC. It codes for CASSLSWGPNEQFF. The full variable domain, with the rest looked up from reference TRBV7-2 and TRBJ2-1, is GAGVSQSPSNKVTEKGKDVELRCDPISGHTALYWYRQSLGQGLEFLIYFQGNSAPDKSGLPSDRFSAERTGGSVSTLTIQRTQQEDSAVYLCASSLSWGPNEQFFGPGTRLTVL.

This clone has just a few counts. This same CDR3 is encoded by further DNA sequences in the sample. The chain combines TRBV6-5 with TRBJ2-7, with 7 bases matching TRBD1. Germline trimming cut 0 bases from V and 2 bases from J; bases unmatched to any gene: 4. There are 15 residues in the CDR3. In germline, CDR1 is MNHEY, CDR2 SVGAGI. CDR3 in amino acids: CASSYSGTDPYEQYF. CDR3 nucleotide sequence: TGTGCCAGCAGTTACTCCGGGACAGACCCCTACGAGCAGTACTTC.